This paragraph reports one TCR beta chain. In the study's own analysis: Amplification of reference gene primers provided the estimated nucleated cell counts. This table comes from immunoSEQ multiplex PCR, and its TCRdb copy is limited to in-frame clones, with some not included. From that table come the V and J calls and clone size; the DNA was used to work out D and trimming. The sample gives roughly 240,000 clones, about 83% of which show up once; 5.5% to 6.5% is in the top ten. This entry comes from a study of blood T cell repertoires in COVID-19. Study-level information: PBMCs, B-cell-depleted T cells, or T cells were the source of the cDNA or gDNA that made up the material.

Enrolment of Seattle patients took place during active infection, and they were followed longitudinally. The sample comprised peripheral blood. This receptor was taken from a woman aged 80 or over with COVID-19, enrolled during active disease.

The CDR3 reads CASVVGRDRGYNEQFF. The DNA for the CDR3 is TGTGCCAGTGTGGTGGGCCGGGACAGGGGTTACAATGAGCAGTTCTTC. The V call is TRBV6-6, the J call TRBJ2-1; 10 bases match TRBD1. The CDR3 has 16 amino acids. CDR1 is MNHNY and CDR2 is SVGAGI in the germline V gene (reference sequence). J was trimmed by 4 bases and V by 9 bases; bases with no gene match: 12.